One sample yielded the 6 T cell receptor beta chains listed below, sequenced in a study of blood T cells in healthy people across ages (dated by TCRdb to the mid-2010s). The library came from 5' RACE. Instrument used: Illumina HiSeq 2500. The second PCR ran for roughly 7 to 12 cycles and used a J-beta primer mix along with a sample-barcoded 5' primer. TCRdb itself trimmed the public reads at Q25 with fastp, ran MiXCR and retained productive beta chains. CDR3 protein sequences are deduplicated, and each keeps its most common genes and DNA. The sample data list under 1,000,000 distinct CDR3 sequences, and around 50% of these were observed just once. Jointly, the top ten make up roughly 18% of the sample. The sequenced material came from blood. These TCRs come from a man aged 80 or over in good health.

This chain connects TRBV18 to TRBJ1-1; no firm D call. The CDR3 totals 15 residues. V lost 1 base and J lost 1, with 10 bases in between. The germline gives CDR1 KGHSH, CDR2 LQKENI. In nucleotides, the CDR3 is TGTGCCAGCTCACCACGTCGGGAAACGAACACTGAAGCTTTCTTT. Protein product: CASSPRRETNTEAFF.

A few counts support this clonotype. V is TRBV6-5 and J is TRBJ2-1; 10 nucleotides agree with TRBD2. The length of the CDR3 is 16 residues. Germline CDR1 reads MNHEY; CDR2 reads SVGAGI. V dropped 2 bases and J dropped 8; count of bases not matched to a gene: 9. This CDR3 is CASSYRAGGPVHEQFF. The CDR3, as DNA: TGTGCCAGCAGTTACCGAGCGGGAGGGCCGGTCCATGAGCAGTTCTTC.

In this sample, this clonotype turned up once. This clone may be a read error of a much larger clone one base away. The chain is built from TRBV5-5 and TRBJ2-3, with D perhaps TRBD2 (6 bases). The CDR3 has 16 amino acids. Germline loops: CDR1 SGHKS, CDR2 YYEKEE (reference sequence). In DNA form, the CDR3 reads TGTGCCAGCAGCTTAGTAGCAGACACTAGCATAGATACGCAGTATTTT. Translation gives CASSLVADTSIDTQYF.

The V and J genes are TRBV28 and TRBJ2-5, with TRBD2 matching over 9 bases. There are 17 residues in the CDR3. Losses at the gene ends were 1 base for V and 2 bases for J; bases not matched to a gene: 8. Germline V gives CDR1 MDHEN, CDR2 SYDVKM. The CDR3: CASSLFGGRAKQETQYF. The CDR3 region has the DNA TGTGCCAGCAGTTTATTTGGCGGGAGGGCCAAGCAAGAGACCCAGTACTTC.

This clonotype was counted a few times. This sequence joins TRBV20-1 and TRBJ2-1, with D possibly being TRBD2 (6 bases). This CDR3 is 15 amino acids long. V was cut by 6 bases and J by 0 bases, with 15 bases left in between. Germline V CDR1 and CDR2: DFQATT, SNEGSKA (reference sequence). CDR3 residues: CSAIRDSYSYNEQFF. CDR3 sequence (DNA): TGCAGTGCAATCCGGGACTCATACTCCTACAATGAGCAGTTCTTC.

CDR3 nucleotide sequence: TGTGCCAGCAGCTCAGACCTTTCGAGTCCTAGCACAGATACGCAGTATTTT. Its translation is CASSSDLSSPSTDTQYF. This sequence joins TRBV7-9 and TRBJ2-3; unclear D gene. V was cut by 4 bases and J by 0 bases, with 17 bases left in between. Per germline, CDR1 SEHNR and CDR2 FQNEAQ (reference sequence). This CDR3 spans 17 amino acids.